This is a list of T cell receptor beta chains from one sample in a study of OX40 agonist ivuxolimab in advanced cancers. Assay: immunoSEQ multiplex PCR; the TCRdb copy retains only in-frame clones and omits some. The data hold 65,000 to 85,000 clones, with about 93% observed a single time. Source: CD4+ or CD8+ T cells sorted from blood, taken in a trial of the OX40 agonist ivuxolimab. The receptor set was obtained from an adult with an advanced solid tumor such as melanoma, head and neck, liver or kidney cancer. CDR3s include the opening cysteine and the closing phenylalanine or tryptophan. A D gene is named only where the DNA matches it firmly. Size is stated for part of the rows, as once, few or many counts, or as a class when the clone is expanded.

length: 14
D: NA
V: TRBV2
J: TRBJ2-5
size: NA
DNA: TGTGCCAGCAGGGATACCAAGGGGCCAGAGACCCAGTACTTC
CDR3: CASRDTKGPETQYF

length: 13
D: NA
V: TRBV9
J: TRBJ2-3
size: NA
DNA: TGTGCCAGCAGCGTCGGGAGCACAGATACGCAGTATTTT
CDR3: CASSVGSTDTQYF

length: 13
D: TRBD1
V: TRBV7-9
J: TRBJ1-1
size: few
DNA: TGTGCCAGCAGCTTCGACAGGGGCACTGAAGCTTTCTTT
CDR3: CASSFDRGTEAFF

length: 17
D: TRBD2
V: TRBV7-9
J: TRBJ2-4
size: NA
DNA: TGTGCCAGCAGCTTCTCCCAGCGGGAGTTCGTCAAAAACATTCAGTACTTC
CDR3: CASSFSQREFVKNIQYF

length: 14
D: NA
V: TRBV11-2
J: TRBJ2-7
size: NA
DNA: TGTGCCAGCAGCTTAGAACGAGGGAACTACGAGCAGTACTTC
CDR3: CASSLERGNYEQYF

length: 12
D: NA
V: TRBV10-3
J: TRBJ2-7
size: NA
DNA: TGTGCCATCAGTGACAGTGAGAGCGAGCAGTACTTC
CDR3: CAISDSESEQYF

length: 15
D: NA
V: TRBV7-6
J: TRBJ1-5
size: NA
DNA: TGTGCCAGCAGCCCATTAGATAGTATCAATCAGCCCCAGCATTTT
CDR3: CASSPLDSINQPQHF

length: 16
D: TRBD1
V: TRBV9
J: TRBJ1-2
size: NA
DNA: TGTGCCAGCAGCGTAGAAGGACAGGGAGACCACTATGGCTACACCTTC
CDR3: CASSVEGQGDHYGYTF

length: 16
D: TRBD2
V: TRBV7-8
J: TRBJ2-7
size: NA
DNA: TGTGCCAGCAGCTTGAGCGGGAGGGGCTTCACCTACGAGCAGTACTTC
CDR3: CASSLSGRGFTYEQYF

length: 13
D: NA
V: TRBV13
J: TRBJ2-7
size: NA
DNA: TGTGCCAGCAGCTTAGCGGGAGCCTACGAGCAGTACTTC
CDR3: CASSLAGAYEQYF

length: 15
D: NA
V: TRBV4-1
J: TRBJ2-7
size: NA
DNA: TGCGCCAGCAGCCAAGTAGTGCAGGGTTCCAAAGAGCAGTACTTC
CDR3: CASSQVVQGSKEQYF

length: 16
D: NA
V: TRBV9
J: TRBJ2-1
size: once
DNA: TGTGCCAGCAGCCCATCCCCAGGGGGAGAGGCGGGGGAGCAGTTCTTC
CDR3: CASSPSPGGEAGEQFF

length: 14
D: TRBD1
V: TRBV5-1
J: TRBJ2-7
size: few
DNA: TGCGCCAGCAGCTTGGGACAGGGGGCCTACGAGCAGTACTTC
CDR3: CASSLGQGAYEQYF

length: 13
D: NA
V: TRBV4-1
J: TRBJ2-1
size: NA
DNA: TGCGCCAGCAGCCAGGAATGGGGCAATGAGCAGTTCTTC
CDR3: CASSQEWGNEQFF

length: 15
D: TRBD1
V: TRBV18
J: TRBJ1-1
size: NA
DNA: TGTGCCAGCTCACCACCGACAGGGGTGAACACTGAAGCTTTCTTT
CDR3: CASSPPTGVNTEAFF

length: 13
D: NA
V: TRBV19
J: TRBJ1-5
size: NA
DNA: TGTGCCAGTAAATCAGCGGGGGATCAGCCCCAGCATTTT
CDR3: CASKSAGDQPQHF

length: 16
D: TRBD2
V: TRBV27
J: TRBJ2-1
size: NA
DNA: TGTGCCAGCAGTTCCTTAACTAGCGGGGGGGCCATCGAGCAGTTCTTC
CDR3: CASSSLTSGGAIEQFF

length: 14
D: NA
V: TRBV7-5
J: TRBJ1-3
size: NA
DNA: TGTGCCAGAAGCTTAGAGGGCTTGCGAAACACCATATATTTT
CDR3: CARSLEGLRNTIYF

length: 16
D: NA
V: TRBV15
J: TRBJ2-3
size: NA
DNA: TGTGCCACCAGCATCGATCGGCAGGGAACCACAGATACGCAGTATTTT
CDR3: CATSIDRQGTTDTQYF

length: 14
D: NA
V: TRBV10-3
J: TRBJ2-7
size: NA
DNA: TGTGCCATCAGTGAGTCCTCTCAGGGCTACGAGCAGTACTTC
CDR3: CAISESSQGYEQYF

length: 15
D: TRBD1
V: TRBV9
J: TRBJ1-1
size: NA
DNA: TGTGCCAGCAGCGTAGCTGACAGGGTGAACACTGAAGCTTTCTTT
CDR3: CASSVADRVNTEAFF

length: 15
D: NA
V: TRBV7-3
J: TRBJ2-5
size: NA
DNA: TGTGCCAGCAGCTTCAATAGGGACCTGGGGGAGACCCAGTACTTC
CDR3: CASSFNRDLGETQYF

length: 15
D: TRBD2
V: TRBV4-3
J: TRBJ2-7
size: NA
DNA: TGCGCCAGCAGCCAAGTAGGAGCGGGAGGGGGAGAGCAGTACTTC
CDR3: CASSQVGAGGGEQYF

length: 15
D: NA
V: TRBV28
J: TRBJ2-7
size: NA
DNA: TGTGCCAGCAGTTTATTGGGCACGAGCTCCTACGAGCAGTACTTC
CDR3: CASSLLGTSSYEQYF

length: 15
D: TRBD2
V: TRBV7-2
J: TRBJ2-1
size: NA
DNA: TGTGCCAGCAGCCTACTAGCGGGGGTCTACAATGAGCAGTTCTTC
CDR3: CASSLLAGVYNEQFF

length: 13
D: NA
V: TRBV5-1
J: TRBJ1-1
size: NA
DNA: TGCGCCAGCAGCTCAAGCTATAAGATTGAAGCTTTCTTT
CDR3: CASSSSYKIEAFF

length: 14
D: NA
V: TRBV10-3
J: TRBJ2-5
size: NA
DNA: TGTGCCATCAGTGCGAGGACCGGGCGAGAGACCCAGTACTTC
CDR3: CAISARTGRETQYF

length: 14
D: NA
V: TRBV27
J: TRBJ2-2
size: once
DNA: TGTGCCAGCAGTTTAATCCTGGGCACCGGGGAGCTGTTTTTT
CDR3: CASSLILGTGELFF

length: 16
D: TRBD2
V: TRBV4-1
J: TRBJ2-1
size: NA
DNA: TGCGCCAGCAGCCACACCCTCGCGGGGGGTCCCAATGAGCAGTTCTTC
CDR3: CASSHTLAGGPNEQFF